Listed below are T cell receptor beta chains from one sample, sequenced in a study of blood T cells in healthy people across ages. TCRdb called the 5' RACE reads again in MiXCR, with one record for every CDR3 protein. The repertoire holds 1.6 million or so distinct CDR3 sequences, with roughly 32% as singletons. Sequencing input: blood. The receptors come from a woman aged 30 to 39 in good health. Both conserved end residues are part of each CDR3. The D gene is left open where the match is weak. The size entry is marked missing in some rows and otherwise reads once, few, many or a size class.

-,TRBJ2-4,TRBV20-1,TRBD2,TGCAGTGCCCAAAGACTAGCGGGAGGCGAGACCAAAAACATTCGGTACTTC,CSAQRLAGGETKNIRYF
few,TRBJ1-2,TRBV29-1,TRBD1,TGCAGCGTTTATATTGGACAGGGGGTCTTAAACTATGGCTACACCTTC,CSVYIGQGVLNYGYTF
many,TRBJ2-3,TRBV27,-,TGTGCCAGCAGTCCTCTAAGGGGTCCCCTGGTCGCAGATACGCAGTATTTT,CASSPLRGPLVADTQYF
-,TRBJ2-7,TRBV7-6,TRBD2,TGTGCCAGCAGCCCGCAGCGGGGGGGGGCCTACGAGCAGTACTTC,CASSPQRGGAYEQYF
few,TRBJ2-3,TRBV20-1,TRBD1,TGCAGTGCTCCTATCACGGACAGGGGGCATGGCACAGATACGCAGTATTTT,CSAPITDRGHGTDTQYF
few,TRBJ2-7,TRBV6-6,-,TGTGCCAGCAGTCCTCGCGTCCACGAGCAGTACTTC,CASSPRVHEQYF
-,TRBJ2-4,TRBV20-1,-,TGCAGTGCTAGGGGGACTTATCTAGCCAAAAACATTCAGTACTTC,CSARGTYLAKNIQYF
-,TRBJ2-7,TRBV4-1,-,TGCGCCAGCAGTCCAGCGGTAAGCTCCTACGAGCAGTACTTC,CASSPAVSSYEQYF
many,TRBJ2-7,TRBV20-1,TRBD1,TGCAGTGCGCCTCCCGGGACAGGCGTACCCTACGAGCAGTACTTC,CSAPPGTGVPYEQYF
-,TRBJ2-7,TRBV14,-,TGTGCCAGCAGCCAAGGGTTCCTGTACGAGCAGTACTTC,CASSQGFLYEQYF
-,TRBJ2-7,TRBV20-1,TRBD2,TGCAATGCCCCGAAACGGGAGGGCCCCTACGAGCAGTACTTC,CNAPKREGPYEQYF
many,TRBJ2-3,TRBV7-8,-,TGTGCCAGCAGCTTAGCATTCAGCACAGATACGCAGTATTTT,CASSLAFSTDTQYF
few,TRBJ2-7,TRBV7-6,TRBD2,TGTGCCAGCAGCCCCCTCGGGGCGGGGGTTGTCTACGAGCAGTACTTC,CASSPLGAGVVYEQYF
-,TRBJ2-7,TRBV28,TRBD1,TGTGCCAGCAGTCAAAGGACAGGGACCTACGAGCAGTACTTC,CASSQRTGTYEQYF
few,TRBJ2-1,TRBV4-2,-,TGTGCCAGCAGCCAAATAGCGGCCAGCTCCTATAATGAGCAGTTCTTC,CASSQIAASSYNEQFF
-,TRBJ1-5,TRBV24-1,-,TGTGCCACCAGTGACCGGGACTCCAGGGGCAATCAGCCCCAGCATTTT,CATSDRDSRGNQPQHF
many,TRBJ2-7,TRBV27,TRBD1,TGTGCCAGCACCCGGACAGGGGGCTACGAGCAGTACTTC,CASTRTGGYEQYF
once,TRBJ2-7,TRBV4-1,-,TGTGCCAGCAGCGCGGGACTCTCAGCCTACGAGCAGTACTTC,CASSAGLSAYEQYF
-,TRBJ1-1,TRBV20-1,-,TGCAGTGCTAGAGATGGGTACGGGCGTTGGCCTGAAGCTTTCTTT,CSARDGYGRWPEAFF
-,TRBJ2-1,TRBV14,-,TGTGCCAGCAGCCAGGGCCAGTTAGGTCTCTACAATGAGCAGTTCTTC,CASSQGQLGLYNEQFF
-,TRBJ2-3,TRBV9,-,TGTGCCAGCAGCCCCCAGGGGGGGTCCCCAGATACGCAGTATTTT,CASSPQGGSPDTQYF
-,TRBJ2-7,TRBV9,TRBD2,TGTGCCAGCAGCCCCCGAGGAGCGGGAGCGTCCGAGCAGTACTTC,CASSPRGAGASEQYF
few,TRBJ2-1,TRBV6-1,-,TGTGCCAGCACTTTAAGAGACAGTACCTACAATGAGCAGTTCTTC,CASTLRDSTYNEQFF
once,TRBJ1-5,TRBV7-2,TRBD1,TGTGCCAGCAGCTTAGGGTGGCGGCAGGGGGTTAATCAGCCCCAGCATTTT,CASSLGWRQGVNQPQHF
-,TRBJ2-6,TRBV27,-,TGTGCCAGCAGTTTTATAGGTGTCTCGGGGGCCAACGTCCTGACTTTC,CASSFIGVSGANVLTF
-,TRBJ2-1,TRBV29-1,-,TGCAGCGTTGAGGGCCGTTACAGTGAGCAGTTCTTC,CSVEGRYSEQFF
once,TRBJ2-5,TRBV2,TRBD2,TGTGCCAGCAGCCCGGGACTAGCGGGAGCCCCATGGGGAGAGACCCAGTACTTC,CASSPGLAGAPWGETQYF
-,TRBJ2-3,TRBV24-1,-,TGTGCCACCAGTGATAGTTGGACAACGCAGTATTTT,CATSDSWTTQYF
-,TRBJ2-7,TRBV20-1,-,TGCAGTGCTAGAGTGGCAGGGATCAACGAGCAGTACTTC,CSARVAGINEQYF
few,TRBJ1-2,TRBV15,-,TGTGCCACCAGCAGAGACTTAGCTAACTATGGCTACACCTTC,CATSRDLANYGYTF
few,TRBJ2-3,TRBV27,TRBD2,TGTGCCAGCAGTCCTGCCGGGACTAGCGGGAGGATTTGGGATACGCAGTATTTT,CASSPAGTSGRIWDTQYF
many,TRBJ2-7,TRBV20-1,TRBD2,TGCAGTGCAAATCATCTAGCGGGGGGGTCCTACGAGCAGTACTTC,CSANHLAGGSYEQYF
once,TRBJ2-5,TRBV20-1,TRBD1,TGCAGTGCTAGAGAAGGGACAGGGGTTGGGGAGCAGTACTTC,CSAREGTGVGEQYF
-,TRBJ1-1,TRBV11-2,-,TGTACCAGCAACCGGGAAATGGGGACTGAAGCTTTCTTT,CTSNREMGTEAFF
-,TRBJ2-5,TRBV13,TRBD2,TGTGCCAGCAGCTTGTCCCCGGGACTAAGAGAGACCCAGTACTTC,CASSLSPGLRETQYF
-,TRBJ2-7,TRBV4-1,-,TGCGCCAGCAGCCCCTCCAAAGCGGAGGTCTCCTACGAGCAGTACTTC,CASSPSKAEVSYEQYF
-,TRBJ1-1,TRBV20-1,-,TGCAGTGCTAGAGAAATGGATCGGCAGGGGGAAGCTTTCTTT,CSAREMDRQGEAFF
-,TRBJ1-2,TRBV3-1,-,TGTGCCAGCAGCCAAGATATAACTAGCTATGGCTACACCTTC,CASSQDITSYGYTF
once,TRBJ2-7,TRBV7-9,-,TGTGCCAGCAGCCCTCCTTCGACAGGCACCCACGAGCAGTACTTC,CASSPPSTGTHEQYF
-,TRBJ1-4,TRBV4-1,-,TGCGCCAGCAGCCAAGAAACAGGGAAAAGTGAAAAACTGTTTTTT,CASSQETGKSEKLFF
-,TRBJ1-4,TRBV7-7,TRBD1,TGTGCCAGCAGCTCAAGGGACAGGGACGCAACTAATGAAAAACTGTTTTTT,CASSSRDRDATNEKLFF
-,TRBJ2-7,TRBV7-8,TRBD1,TGTGCCAGCAGCTTGGGGGGACAGGGGACCTGCGAGCAGTACTTC,CASSLGGQGTCEQYF
-,TRBJ1-6,TRBV18,-,TGTGCCAGCTCACGTACCGGGAGGCTCATGGATTCACCCCTCCACTTT,CASSRTGRLMDSPLHF
-,TRBJ2-1,TRBV6-1,TRBD2,TGTGCCAGCAGTGAAAATAGCGGGGGGCGGCCTGAGCAGTTCTTC,CASSENSGGRPEQFF